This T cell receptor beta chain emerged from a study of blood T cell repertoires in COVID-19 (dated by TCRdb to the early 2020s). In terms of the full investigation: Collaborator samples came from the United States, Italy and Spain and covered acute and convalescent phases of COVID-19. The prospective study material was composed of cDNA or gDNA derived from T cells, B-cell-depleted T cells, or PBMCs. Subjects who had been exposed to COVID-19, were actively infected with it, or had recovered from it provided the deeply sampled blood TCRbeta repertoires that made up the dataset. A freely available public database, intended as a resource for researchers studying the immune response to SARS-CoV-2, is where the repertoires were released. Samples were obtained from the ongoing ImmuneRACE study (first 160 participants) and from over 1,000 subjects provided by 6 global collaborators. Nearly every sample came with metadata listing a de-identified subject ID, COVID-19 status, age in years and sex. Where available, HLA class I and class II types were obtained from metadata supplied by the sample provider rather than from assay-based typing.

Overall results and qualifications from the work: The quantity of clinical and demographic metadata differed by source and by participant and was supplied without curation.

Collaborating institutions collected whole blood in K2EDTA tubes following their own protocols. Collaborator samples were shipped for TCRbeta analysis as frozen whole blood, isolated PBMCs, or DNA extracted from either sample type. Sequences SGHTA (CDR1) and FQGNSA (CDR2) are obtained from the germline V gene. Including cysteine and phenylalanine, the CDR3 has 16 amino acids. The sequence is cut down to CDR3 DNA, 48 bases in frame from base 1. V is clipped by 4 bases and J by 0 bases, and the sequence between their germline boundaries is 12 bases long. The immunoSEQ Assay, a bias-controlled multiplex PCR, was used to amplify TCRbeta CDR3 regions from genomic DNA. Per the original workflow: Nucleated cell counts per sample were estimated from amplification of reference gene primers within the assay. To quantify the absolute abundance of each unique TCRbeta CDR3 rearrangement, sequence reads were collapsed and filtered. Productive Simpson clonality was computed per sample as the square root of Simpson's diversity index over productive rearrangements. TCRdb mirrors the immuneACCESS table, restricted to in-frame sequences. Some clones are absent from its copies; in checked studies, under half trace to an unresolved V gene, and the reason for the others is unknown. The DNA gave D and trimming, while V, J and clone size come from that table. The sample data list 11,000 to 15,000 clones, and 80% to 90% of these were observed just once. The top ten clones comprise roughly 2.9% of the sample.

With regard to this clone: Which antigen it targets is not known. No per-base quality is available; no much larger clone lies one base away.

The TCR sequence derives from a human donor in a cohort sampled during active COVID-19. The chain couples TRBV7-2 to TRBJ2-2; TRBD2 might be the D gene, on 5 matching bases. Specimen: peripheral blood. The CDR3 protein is CASSSRRGTNTGELFF. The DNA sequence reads TGTGCCAGCAGCTCCCGCCGGGGTACGAACACCGGGGAGCTGTTTTTT.